This record concerns one TCR beta chain sequence. What it binds is unknown. This sample is part of a study of tumor-infiltrating lymphocytes in localized non-small cell lung cancer. Whole-study context: Patients included smokers and never-smokers with various histologies, some sampled after neoadjuvant chemotherapy.

Study-wide points: TCRbeta sequencing showed higher T cell infiltration in tumors than uninvolved lung. No link was found between tumor T-cell fraction and recurrence-free survival. TCR sequencing covered a subset of patients with enough tissue.

The CDR3 runs to 15 residues. Germline V gene lookup returns CDR1 KGHSH and CDR2 LQKENI. V was pared by 3 bases and J by 4 bases, with 15 bases between. Clones were read by immunoSEQ multiplex PCR, and TCRdb kept only the in-frame ones, dropping some. The sample includes about 1,500 clones, 85% of them seen just once. V and J are TRBV18 and TRBJ2-5; D possibly corresponds to TRBD1 (6 bases). The sample consisted of lung tumor tissue. This receptor was identified in a human donor with non-small cell lung cancer. The CDR3 DNA sequence: TGTGCCAGCTCACCGCTCAGGGGAGAGGGAGAGACCCAGTACTTC. Encoded protein: CASSPLRGEGETQYF. The full variable domain, its missing parts supplied by reference TRBV18 and TRBJ2-5, is NAGVMQNPRHLVRRRGQEARLRCSPMKGHSHVYWYRQLPEEGLKFMVYLQKENIIDESGMPKERFSAEFPKEGPSILRIQQVVRGDSAAYFCASSPLRGEGETQYFGPGTRLLVL.